Listed below are T cell receptor beta chains from one sample, sequenced in a study of OX40 agonist ivuxolimab in advanced cancers. Some clones are missing from TCRdb's copy, which holds only in-frame ones; the method was immunoSEQ multiplex PCR. The top ten clones hold under 9.5% of a sample with roughly 87,000 clones, under 95% of them seen once. The starting material was CD4+ or CD8+ T cells sorted from blood, obtained in a trial of the OX40 agonist ivuxolimab. These receptors were taken from an adult with an advanced solid tumor such as melanoma, head and neck, liver or kidney cancer. CDR3s include the opening cysteine and the closing phenylalanine or tryptophan. A D gene is named only where the DNA matches it firmly. Size tells how often a clone was seen (once, few, many) or the class of an expanded clone, and some rows leave it out.

j_call clone_size d_call v_call cdr3_nt cdr3_aa
TRBJ1-1 - - TRBV14 TGTGCCAGCAGCCCACCCCGCCGCGTCAACACTGAAGCTTTCTTT CASSPPRRVNTEAFF
TRBJ1-6 few - TRBV5-6 TGTGCCAGCAGCTTTTGGGGGACGAGTTCACCCCTCCACTTT CASSFWGTSSPLHF
TRBJ1-2 - - TRBV9 TGTGCCAGCAGCGATCTCCGGGAGACAGATCTTGGCTACACCTTC CASSDLRETDLGYTF
TRBJ2-1 - - TRBV10-2 TGCGCCAGCAGTGAGTCTTTGGGCTATGAGCAGTTCTTC CASSESLGYEQFF
TRBJ2-3 once - TRBV6-5 TGTGCCAGCAGTTACTCGGCCAATCCGGGGGATACGCAGTATTTT CASSYSANPGDTQYF
TRBJ2-2 - - TRBV30 TGTGCCTGGAGTGTACTCGACTTCAACACCGGGGAGCTGTTTTTT CAWSVLDFNTGELFF
TRBJ2-1 - - TRBV27 TGTGCCAGCAGTTTATCGTTGGGCAATGAGCAGTTCTTC CASSLSLGNEQFF
TRBJ1-4 - TRBD1 TRBV4-3 TGCGCCAGCAGCCGAGTAACAGGGGTGGCTAATGAAAAACTGTTTTTT CASSRVTGVANEKLFF
TRBJ1-1 - TRBD1 TRBV5-1 TGCGCCAGCAGCTTGGGCCAGGGGGTCGTTGAAGCTTTCTTT CASSLGQGVVEAFF
TRBJ2-3 - - TRBV6-1 TGTGCCAGCAGTGATCGCCCAGATACGCAGTATTTT CASSDRPDTQYF
TRBJ2-3 - - TRBV7-9 TGTGCCAGCAGCTTAGTTATCACAGATACGCAGTATTTT CASSLVITDTQYF
TRBJ1-2 - - TRBV4-3 TGCGCCAGCAGCCAGGACAGCCTTAACTATGGCTACACCTTC CASSQDSLNYGYTF
TRBJ1-3 - TRBD1 TRBV5-1 TGCGCCAGCAGCTTGGTGGTTGGGACAGGAGGAAACACCATATATTTT CASSLVVGTGGNTIYF
TRBJ1-1 - - TRBV2 TGTGCCAGCAGTGAGTGGCAGGAATACACTGAAGCTTTCTTT CASSEWQEYTEAFF
TRBJ1-5 - TRBD1 TRBV30 TGTGCCTGGGGGACAGGGATAGGTAATCAGCCCCAGCATTTT CAWGTGIGNQPQHF
TRBJ2-7 - - TRBV30 TGTGCCTGGAGTCCATGGGGGGTCTACGAGCAGTACTTC CAWSPWGVYEQYF
TRBJ2-1 - TRBD2 TRBV11-3 TGTGCCAGCAGCTCCGGAACGGGAGGGCCTAGTGACAATGAGCAGTTCTTC CASSSGTGGPSDNEQFF
TRBJ2-1 - TRBD2 TRBV28 TGTGCCAGCAGTTTAGCACTAGCGGGCAATGAGCAGTTCTTC CASSLALAGNEQFF
TRBJ2-7 few - TRBV28 TGTGCCAGCAGTTTATCGGCAGACGAGCAGTACTTC CASSLSADEQYF
TRBJ1-4 - - TRBV7-9 TGTGCCAGCAGCTCACAGGTTGAAAAACTGTTTTTT CASSSQVEKLFF
TRBJ2-7 - - TRBV28 TGTGCCAGCAGTGAGGTTGCCGGGGGGCCCAACGAGCAGTACTTC CASSEVAGGPNEQYF
TRBJ2-7 once - TRBV4-3 TGCGCCAGCAGCCAAGATTTGCGCTTACCAAGCTCCTACGAGCAGTACTTC CASSQDLRLPSSYEQYF
TRBJ1-5 - - TRBV27 TGTGCCAGCAGTTTGTCCACCAGCAATCAGCCCCAGCATTTT CASSLSTSNQPQHF
TRBJ1-3 - - TRBV7-9 TGTGCCAGCGTGATCCCGACCTTGAATGGAAACACCATATATTTT CASVIPTLNGNTIYF